Sequencing of this T cell receptor (beta chain) was carried out in a study of T-cell reconstitution after alpha-beta-depleted transplantation in children. The CDR3 covers 12 residues. The ends were cut back, 7 bases at V and 4 bases at J, with 8 bases in the middle. Molecular barcoding with unique molecular identifiers was used for the TCRbeta library. TCRdb called the PCR reads again in MiXCR, with one record for every CDR3 protein. The table lists about 540,000 distinct CDR3 sequences, 15% to 20% of them singletons. This clonotype was counted a few times. The clonotype originates from a human donor who donated a stem cell graft to a child with acute lymphoblastic leukemia. The chain links TRBV12-3 or TRBV12-4 to TRBJ1-5; D not resolved. Sequencing was performed on PBMCs from the stem cell graft donor, taken from the stem cell graft. The CDR3 DNA reads TGTGCCAGCAACGTAGAGAATCAGCCCCAGCATTTT. Amino acids: CASNVENQPQHF.